This is a list of T cell receptor beta chains from one sample in a study of blood T cells in healthy people across ages. TCRdb re-derived calls from the 5' RACE reads in MiXCR, one entry per CDR3 protein. The sample consists of 750,000 to 950,000 distinct CDR3 sequences, 25% to 35% of them appearing once. The same specimen was also included in a second study, on T cells of mothers and their children.

Sequenced: blood. All receptors come from a woman aged 35 to 49 in good health. CDR3s include the opening cysteine and the closing phenylalanine or tryptophan. Size tells how often a clone was seen (once, few, many) or the class of an expanded clone, and some rows leave it out.

length: 14; V: TRBV6-4; size: many; CDR3: CAIKGDRGSYEQYF
length: 11; V: TRBV2; size: many; CDR3: CASSVADTQYF
length: 13; V: TRBV28; size: -; CDR3: CASSLVQPDTQYF
length: 17; V: TRBV10-3; size: -; CDR3: CAISDSGQGLSIHEQYF
length: 15; V: TRBV27; size: -; CDR3: CASSLSARGNQLQHF
length: 15; V: TRBV2; size: -; CDR3: CASRRGRLGYNEQFF
length: 15; V: TRBV28; size: few; CDR3: CASSSLDTSKNIQYF
length: 16; V: TRBV7-2; size: -; CDR3: CASSLGSGRTGVGHTF
length: 12; V: TRBV19; size: once; CDR3: CASSIPTYGYTF
length: 15; V: TRBV4-2; size: few; CDR3: CASSQDHGQNQPQHF
length: 11; V: TRBV20-1; size: many; CDR3: CSARDRGGYTF
length: 14; V: TRBV7-9; size: many; CDR3: CASSLGGEVDGYTF
length: 17; V: TRBV4-3; size: once; CDR3: CASSHSNRVGSGNTIYF
length: 14; V: TRBV28; size: few; CDR3: CAHKRRGADYGYTF
length: 15; V: TRBV7-2; size: -; CDR3: CASSLYQGSNYGYTF
length: 17; V: TRBV5-1; size: -; CDR3: CASSLLARGLSADTQYF
length: 16; V: TRBV7-3; size: -; CDR3: CASSLGPGGIQETQYF
length: 15; V: TRBV3-1; size: few; CDR3: CASSPVTGVGETQYF
length: 15; V: TRBV20-1; size: few; CDR3: CNARVEGADNSPLHF
length: 17; V: TRBV5-5; size: few; CDR3: CASSFGTSVLSTDTRYF
length: 15; V: TRBV3-1; size: -; CDR3: CASSRDRRSNYGYTF
length: 14; V: TRBV7-9; size: many; CDR3: CASSLAGDRYGYTF
length: 14; V: TRBV5-5; size: few; CDR3: CASSYPRGADTQYF
length: 13; V: TRBV7-2; size: many; CDR3: CASSRNSGGEQFF
length: 13; V: TRBV28; size: many; CDR3: CASSRRMNTEAFF
length: 15; V: TRBV7-2; size: -; CDR3: CASSRQQGPNYGYTF
length: 11; V: TRBV5-1; size: many; CDR3: CASSTQETQYF
length: 14; V: TRBV5-6; size: once; CDR3: CASSRSGPNQPQHF
length: 18; V: TRBV5-1; size: many; CDR3: CASSWDTGPGQGRIGAFF
length: 13; V: TRBV4-1; size: -; CDR3: CASSQELVKTQYF
length: 15; V: TRBV5-8; size: many; CDR3: CASSPEGFSNQPQHF
length: 13; V: TRBV6-1; size: few; CDR3: CASGRQGGYEQYF
length: 14; V: TRBV5-1; size: -; CDR3: CASSLQGESYEQFF
length: 15; V: TRBV7-7; size: many; CDR3: CASSLAGGSAETQYF
length: 14; V: TRBV3-1; size: few; CDR3: CASTRAASTDTQYF
length: 13; V: TRBV5-1; size: -; CDR3: CASRAGNTGELFF
length: 15; V: TRBV20-1; size: many; CDR3: CSARERGGAWREQYF
length: 14; V: TRBV28; size: many; CDR3: CASLGRGSSYEQYF
length: 14; V: TRBV28; size: -; CDR3: CASRQAGLQETQYF
length: 14; V: TRBV9; size: -; CDR3: CASSVGKVTYGYTF
length: 17; V: TRBV5-1; size: -; CDR3: CASSLGTAPGKNYGYTF
length: 17; V: TRBV6-6; size: few; CDR3: CATKTAPGRRIATEAFF
length: 15; V: TRBV12-3/TRBV12-4; size: -; CDR3: CASSLVATGSYEQYF